Following are 3 T cell receptor beta chains from one sample sequenced in a study of control samples from healthy donors and cancer patients. Produced via immunoSEQ multiplex PCR; TCRdb's table is partial and in-frame only. In the table there are 100,000 to 150,000 clones, around 92% of which are singletons. Sequenced material: PBMCs. Receptors originate from a man older than 75 with head and neck cancer.

The genes are TRBV14 and TRBJ1-3; D call uncertain. The germline V gene encodes CDR1 SGHDN and CDR2 FVKESK. The CDR3 contains 18 residues. The V and J ends lost 3 bases and 0 bases respectively, with 18 bases between them. CDR3 sequence (DNA): TGTGCCAGCAGCCACCCGAAGGCCGGATCCGACTCTGGAAACACCATATATTTT. Encoded protein: CASSHPKAGSDSGNTIYF.

The chain recombines TRBV11-2 with TRBJ1-2, with a tentative D call TRBD1 (5 bases). The CDR3 totals 14 residues. V was clipped by 4 bases and J by 4 bases, with 13 bases between them. Germline assignment: CDR1 SGHAT and CDR2 FQNNGV. Written as DNA, the CDR3 is TGTGCCAGCAGCTCGGGACGGGGCGGCTATGGCTACACCTTC. Translation gives CASSSGRGGYGYTF.

This CDR3 reads CAWSKGVSGSYNSPLHF. CDR3 bases: TGTGCCTGGAGTAAAGGGGTCTCGGGCTCCTATAATTCACCCCTCCACTTT. J is TRBJ1-6 and V is TRBV30, with D possibly TRBD1 on 5 matching bases. Trimming cost V 2 bases and J 0 bases, with 14 bases left between them. The CDR3 sequence is 17 residues long. CDR1 GTSNPN and CDR2 SVGIG come from the germline V gene (reference sequence).